This T cell receptor beta chain comes out of a study of shared clonotypes between healthy human individuals. Findings of the study overall: Among non-shared clonotypes, generation probabilities were lower than among those shared by all four donors.

The repertoire was sequenced with immunoSEQ multiplex PCR; TCRdb's copy has only in-frame clones and lacks some. The repertoire holds 700,000 to 950,000 clones, with about 96% as singletons. Naive CD8 populations comprised CD45RO-negative cells positively selected for CCR7, excluding terminally differentiated effector memory CD45RA+ cells. Note on this clone: Its antigen is as yet unknown.

CDR3 length: 15 residues. Germline CDR1 SGHNT, CDR2 YYREEE (reference sequence). Deletions cut 0 bases from V and 9 bases from J, with 16 bases between. Material: naive CD8+ T cells sorted from blood. The chain carries TRBV5-4 and TRBJ1-5, with D unclear. This receptor was identified in a man aged 25-40 years in good health. CDR3 sequence: CASSLDMGDPGPQHF. CDR3 DNA sequence: TGTGCCAGCAGCTTGGATATGGGCGACCCGGGGCCCCAGCATTTT. The variable domain in full, completed from reference TRBV5-4 and TRBJ1-5, reads ETGVTQSPTHLIKTRGQQVTLRCSSQSGHNTVSWYQQALGQGPQFIFQYYREEENGRGNFPPRFSGLQFPNYSSELNVNALELDDSALYLCASSLDMGDPGPQHFGDGTRLSIL.